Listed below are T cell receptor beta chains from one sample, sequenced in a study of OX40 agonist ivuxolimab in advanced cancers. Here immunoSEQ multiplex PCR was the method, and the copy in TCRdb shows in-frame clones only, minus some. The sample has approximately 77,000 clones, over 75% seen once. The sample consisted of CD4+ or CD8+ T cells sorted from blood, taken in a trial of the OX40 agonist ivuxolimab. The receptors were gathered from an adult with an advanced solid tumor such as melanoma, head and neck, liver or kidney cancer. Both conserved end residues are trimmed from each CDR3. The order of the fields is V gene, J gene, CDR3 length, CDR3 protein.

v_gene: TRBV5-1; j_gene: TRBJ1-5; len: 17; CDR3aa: ASSPDPYRAGHSNQPQH
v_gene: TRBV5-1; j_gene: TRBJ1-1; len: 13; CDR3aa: ASSLQGGSNTEAF
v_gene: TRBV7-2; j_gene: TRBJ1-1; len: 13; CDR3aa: ASSSNAGKGTEAF
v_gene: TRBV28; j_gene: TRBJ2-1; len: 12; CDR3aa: ASSFVSGTDEQF
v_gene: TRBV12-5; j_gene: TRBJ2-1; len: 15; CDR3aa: ASGLVGFGEPGNEQF
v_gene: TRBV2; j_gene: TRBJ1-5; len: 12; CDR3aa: ASSETVINQPQH
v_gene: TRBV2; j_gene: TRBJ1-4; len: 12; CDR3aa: ASSIRQGIVELF
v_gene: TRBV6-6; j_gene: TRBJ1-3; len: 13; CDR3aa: ASRVGSPTGNTIY
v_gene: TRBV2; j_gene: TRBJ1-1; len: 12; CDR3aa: ASSEGQLNTEAF
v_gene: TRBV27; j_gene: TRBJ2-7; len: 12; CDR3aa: ASSLMGQGDEQY
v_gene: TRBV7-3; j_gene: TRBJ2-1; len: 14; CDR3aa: ASSFGSAAAYNEQF
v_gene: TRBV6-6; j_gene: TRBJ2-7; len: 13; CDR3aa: ASSYSWEIAYEQY
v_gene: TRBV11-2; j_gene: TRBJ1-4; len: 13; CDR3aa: ASSLEPDRYEKLF
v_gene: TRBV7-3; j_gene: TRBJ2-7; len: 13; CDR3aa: ASSLEGSYSYEQY
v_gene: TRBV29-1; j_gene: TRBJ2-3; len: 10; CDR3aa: SVDTGTDTQY
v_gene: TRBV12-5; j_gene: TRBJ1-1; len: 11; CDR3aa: ASGLMGGTEAF
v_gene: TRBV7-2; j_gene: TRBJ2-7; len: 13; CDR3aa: ASSTSGGPSYEQY
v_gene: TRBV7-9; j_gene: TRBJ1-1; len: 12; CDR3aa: ASSSRDRSLVAF
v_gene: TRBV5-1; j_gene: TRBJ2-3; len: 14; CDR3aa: ASSFVGLAGLDTQY
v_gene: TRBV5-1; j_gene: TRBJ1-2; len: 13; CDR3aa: ASSVGQGPNYGYT
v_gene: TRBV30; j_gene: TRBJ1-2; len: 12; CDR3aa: ASDRGGGVYGYT
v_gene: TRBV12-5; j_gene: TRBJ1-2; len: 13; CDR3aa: ASGSDSHWGYGYT
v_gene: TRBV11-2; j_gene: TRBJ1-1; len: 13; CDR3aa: ASSQHQGQRAEAF
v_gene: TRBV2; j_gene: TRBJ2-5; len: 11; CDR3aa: ASSTGSIETQY
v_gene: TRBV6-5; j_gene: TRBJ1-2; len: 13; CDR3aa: ASSYSIGMDYGYT
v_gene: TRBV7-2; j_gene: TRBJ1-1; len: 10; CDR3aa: ASSELGRKAF
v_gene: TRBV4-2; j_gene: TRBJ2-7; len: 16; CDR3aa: ASSQGLPGRDVTYEQY
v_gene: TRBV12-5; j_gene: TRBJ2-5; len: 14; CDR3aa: ASGAGLAGYGETQY
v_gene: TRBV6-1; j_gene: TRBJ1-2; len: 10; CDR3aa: ATGGEITGYT
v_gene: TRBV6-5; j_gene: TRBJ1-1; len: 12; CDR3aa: ASSRQISGTEAF
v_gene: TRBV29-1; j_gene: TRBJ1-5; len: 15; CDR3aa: SAESRQGICSNQPQH
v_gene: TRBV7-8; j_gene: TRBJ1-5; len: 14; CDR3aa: ASSLARSWGNQPQH
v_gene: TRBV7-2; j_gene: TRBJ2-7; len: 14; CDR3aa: ASSLGWLAGSYEQY
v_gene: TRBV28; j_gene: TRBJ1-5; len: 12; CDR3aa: ASSLWDGNQPQH
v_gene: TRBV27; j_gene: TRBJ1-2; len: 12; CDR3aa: ASRTGGANYGYT